This record concerns one T cell receptor (beta chain) sequence. The authors' processing: Reference gene primer amplification yielded estimated nucleated cell counts. Method: immunoSEQ multiplex PCR; TCRdb's copy keeps in-frame clones and lacks some. V, J and clone size derive from that table, while D and trimming were established from the DNA sequence. The table records about 100,000 clones, less than 90% of them present only once. The data stem from a study of blood T cell repertoires in COVID-19. Overall study context: Specimens from acute and convalescent COVID-19 originated in the United States, Italy and Spain. In each case, the material was cDNA or gDNA derived from T cells, B-cell-depleted T cells, or PBMCs.

CDR3 length equals 15 residues. The germline V gene has CDR1 SGHTA and CDR2 FQGNSA. The germline V and J ends were trimmed by 1 base and 6 bases, with 12 bases remaining between them. Specimen: peripheral blood. This receptor was taken from a man in his sixties with acute or convalescent COVID-19. The J gene is TRBJ2-2, the V gene TRBV7-2, with D perhaps TRBD1 (6 bases). This chain's CDR3 is CASSLVKQGSGELFF. The CDR3 DNA reads as TGTGCCAGCAGCTTAGTGAAACAGGGTTCCGGGGAGCTGTTTTTT.